This is a list of T cell receptor beta chains from one sample in a study of blood T cell repertoires in COVID-19. Some clones are missing from TCRdb's copy, which holds only in-frame ones; the method was immunoSEQ multiplex PCR. This sample has over 200,000 clones, with approximately 91% found just once. The sample taken for sequencing was PBMCs or T cells enriched from blood (not recorded which). The receptors derive from a human donor in a cohort exposed to, infected with or recovered from COVID-19 (not recorded which). The donor label of this sample is uncertain. The CDR3 runs from the conserved cysteine through the conserved F or W. The listing skips clone size in some rows; elsewhere it reads once, few, many or a size class.

j_gene	abundance	v_gene	CDR3aa
TRBJ1-5	-	TRBV7-9	CASSADSSWAQPQHF
TRBJ1-2	-	TRBV27	CASSFRAANYGYTF
TRBJ2-5	-	TRBV11-2	CASSPGTEETQYF
TRBJ2-7	-	TRBV11-2	CASSLGDRKQLDSYEQYF
TRBJ1-5	-	TRBV21-1	CASSKEHLPGQGPYSNQPQHF
TRBJ1-2	-	TRBV25-1	CASSATGMDGYTF
TRBJ2-5	-	TRBV3-1/TRBV3-2	CASSQEPLAGRETQYF
TRBJ2-2	-	TRBV7-2	CASSRGGASTGELFF
TRBJ2-1	-	TRBV5-1	CASSPRLAGGLNNEQFF
TRBJ1-5	-	TRBV7-2	CASSLLPGSNQPQHF
TRBJ2-3	-	TRBV11-3	CASSLSGGAGASSQYF
TRBJ1-4	-	TRBV5-5	CASSLGLLNEKLFF
TRBJ2-7	-	TRBV7-3	CASSLTSHGSYEQYF
TRBJ1-1	once	TRBV19	CASSWRGNTEAFF
TRBJ1-2	-	TRBV10-1	CASTGTGGNYGYTF
TRBJ2-2	-	TRBV30	CAWRPGQGARATGELFF
TRBJ2-1	-	TRBV7-8	CASSPSGLHDNEQFF
TRBJ1-4	-	TRBV19	CASSAVTNEKLFF